The 17 T cell receptor beta chains below come from one sample, sequenced in a study of cytomegalovirus exposure and HLA in healthy donors. This PCR relied on a set of 60 Vbeta primers and 13 Jbeta primers. Profiled with immunoSEQ multiplex PCR; TCRdb holds only in-frame clones, not every one. This table holds around 230,000 clones, 78% found once. What was sequenced was PBMCs. The receptor source for this set is a boy aged 5-17 years in good health and CMV-seronegative.

The chain links TRBV30 to TRBJ1-6; D is perhaps TRBD1 (6 bases). V gave up 0 bases and J gave up 10 bases, with 13 bases separating them. This CDR3 is built from 14 residues. Germline V CDR1 and CDR2: GTSNPN, SVGIG (reference sequence). In DNA, the CDR3 is TGTGCCTGGAGTGTTTCGACAGGCTACTCACCCCTCCACTTT. Its protein is CAWSVSTGYSPLHF.

V is TRBV27 and J is TRBJ1-5, with D unresolved. The CDR3 has 13 amino acids. Trimming removed 3 bases from V and 0 bases from J, with 3 bases in between. The V gene's germline CDR1 is MNHEY and CDR2 SMNVEV (reference sequence). The CDR3 DNA follows: TGTGCCAGCAGTTTCTCTAGCAATCAGCCCCAGCATTTT. As protein: CASSFSSNQPQHF.

The rearrangement uses TRBV7-2 and TRBJ2-5; D is undetermined. Germline V gene sequence: CDR1 SGHTA, CDR2 FQGNSA. The CDR3 totals 12 residues. Deletions cut 4 bases from V and 4 bases from J, with 7 bases between. This chain's CDR3 is CASSWSRETQYF. The CDR3 DNA reads as TGTGCCAGCAGCTGGTCGAGAGAGACCCAGTACTTC.

The chain recombines TRBV5-6 with TRBJ2-5; D not resolved. Germline V gives CDR1 SGHDT, CDR2 YYEEEE. V lost 4 bases and J lost 1, with 11 bases in between. The CDR3 extends over 14 amino acids. In nucleotides, the CDR3 is TGTGCCAGCAGCGGCTCCTTGTTCCAAGAGACCCAGTACTTC. Protein sequence: CASSGSLFQETQYF.

This chain joins TRBV7-2 and TRBJ2-7, with D tentatively TRBD2 (5 bases). Germline V lookup: CDR1 SGHTA, CDR2 FQGNSA. V was cut by 1 base and J by 1 base, with 14 bases left in between. The CDR3 sequence is 16 residues long. For the CDR3, the DNA is TGTGCCAGCAGCTTAGACGTTAGCGCGAGTTCCTACGAGCAGTACTTC. It translates to CASSLDVSASSYEQYF.

J is TRBJ1-5 and V is TRBV19; D unresolved. Germline CDR1 LNHDA, CDR2 SQIVND (reference sequence). V dropped 2 bases and J dropped 1 base, with 9 bases sitting between them. There are 15 residues in the CDR3. The CDR3 region has the DNA TGTGCCAGTAGTATACCAGGTATCAGCAATCAGCCCCAGCATTTT. Its translation is CASSIPGISNQPQHF.

This clone occurred once. V and J are TRBV11-2 and TRBJ2-2, with D unresolved. This CDR3 region has 16 residues. With 5 bases removed from V and 1 base from J, the gap between germline ends came to 14 bases. Germline CDR1 and CDR2: SGHAT and FQNNGV. This CDR3 is CASSPEPNRNTGELFF. In DNA form, the CDR3 reads TGTGCCAGCAGCCCCGAACCGAACAGGAACACCGGGGAGCTGTTTTTT.

A few counts support this clone. The CDR3: CSVNSGGAGEQFF. The CDR3 region has the DNA TGCAGCGTTAATAGCGGGGGGGCGGGTGAGCAGTTCTTC. The chain combines TRBV29-1 with TRBJ2-1, with TRBD2 identical over 11 bases. Germline V gives CDR1 SQVTM, CDR2 ANQGSEA. The CDR3 sequence is 13 residues long. The junction had 6 bases not matched to a gene; V was cut back by 5 bases and J by 9 bases.

The genes are TRBV5-6 and TRBJ1-1, with D maybe TRBD1 (6 bases). In germline, CDR1 is SGHDT, CDR2 YYEEEE. The CDR3 covers 15 residues. The ends were cut back, 4 bases at V and 5 bases at J, with 18 bases in the middle. CDR3 residues: CASSGDLGARTEAFF. The DNA for the CDR3 is TGTGCCAGCAGCGGGGATTTGGGGGCGAGGACTGAAGCTTTCTTT.

In its sample, this clone was seen a few times. V is TRBV6-5 and J is TRBJ2-7; TRBD1 matches at 7 bases. Germline CDR1 MNHEY, CDR2 SVGAGI. With V trimmed by 1 base and J by 1 base, 4 bases remained unmatched. The CDR3 is 15 residues long. CDR3 nucleotide sequence: TGTGCCAGCAGTTACTTGGGGACAGAGTCCTACGAGCAGTACTTC. It codes for CASSYLGTESYEQYF.

This CDR3 reads CASSLEIGLGAYGYTF. CDR3 nucleotide sequence: TGTGCCAGCAGCTTAGAGATAGGGTTGGGAGCCTATGGCTACACCTTC. This chain links TRBV7-2 with TRBJ1-2, with D unresolved. The CDR3 is made up of 16 amino acids. Trimming pared 1 base from V and 4 bases from J, leaving 16 bases between. CDR1 and CDR2 from the germline V gene are SGHTA and FQGNSA. Full variable domain (missing parts from reference TRBV7-2 and TRBJ1-2): GAGVSQSPSNKVTEKGKDVELRCDPISGHTALYWYRQSLGQGLEFLIYFQGNSAPDKSGLPSDRFSAERTGGSVSTLTIQRTQQEDSAVYLCASSLEIGLGAYGYTFGSGTRLTVV.

V usage is TRBV6-1 and J usage is TRBJ1-1, with D unresolved. The germline V and J ends were trimmed by 7 bases and 0 bases, with 9 bases remaining between them. This CDR3 has 13 amino acids. The V gene's germline CDR1 is MNHNS and CDR2 SASEGT. The CDR3 here is CASKGRLNTEAFF. As DNA, the CDR3 is TGTGCCAGCAAAGGCAGGCTGAACACTGAAGCTTTCTTT.

The V and J genes are TRBV19 and TRBJ1-2, with D unresolved. This CDR3 has 15 amino acids. The germline CDR1 and CDR2 sequences are LNHDA and SQIVND (reference sequence). The germline V and J ends were trimmed by 0 bases and 4 bases, with 12 bases remaining between them. The CDR3 nucleotides read TGTGCCAGTAGTATAGACCCCGCGGGGTCCTATGGCTACACCTTC. Translating gives CASSIDPAGSYGYTF.

The chain carries TRBV5-1 and TRBJ1-3; unclear D gene. The CDR3 totals 15 residues. Germline V gives CDR1 SGHRS, CDR2 YFSETQ. V shed 0 bases and J shed 0 bases, with 7 bases lying between them. CDR3 sequence reads: CASSLVGSSGNTIYF. CDR3 coding DNA: TGCGCCAGCAGCTTGGTAGGGAGCTCTGGAAACACCATATATTTT.

The genes are TRBV29-1 and TRBJ1-1, with TRBD1 identical over 8 bases. V shed 4 bases and J 11 bases; nucleotides not matched to a gene: 15. The CDR3 consists of 14 residues. Germline CDR1 SQVTM, CDR2 ANQGSEA. This CDR3 is CSVGDRPIFERAFF. The CDR3 region has the DNA TGCAGCGTTGGGGACAGGCCTATATTTGAACGGGCTTTCTTT.

As regards this clone: One end of the junction is discordant with germline, which a read error may explain. The chain combines TRBV15 with TRBJ1-2, with D possibly TRBD1 on 5 matching bases. CDR1 is LNHNV and CDR2 is YYDKDF in the germline V gene (reference sequence). This CDR3 is 13 amino acids long. The CDR3 loop reads CATSWQGNYDYTF. The CDR3, as DNA: TGTGCCACCAGCTGGCAGGGAAACTATGACTACACCTTC.

This rearrangement joins TRBV4-1 to TRBJ1-2; D might be TRBD1 (5 bases). Looked up from germline, CDR1 is MGHRA and CDR2 is YSYEKL. V was cut by 4 bases and J by 6 bases, with 24 bases left in between. This CDR3 region has 17 residues. CDR3 amino acids: CASSRLSMIGQLDGYTF. The CDR3 nucleotides are TGCGCCAGCAGCCGCTTATCGATGATCGGACAACTCGATGGCTACACCTTC.